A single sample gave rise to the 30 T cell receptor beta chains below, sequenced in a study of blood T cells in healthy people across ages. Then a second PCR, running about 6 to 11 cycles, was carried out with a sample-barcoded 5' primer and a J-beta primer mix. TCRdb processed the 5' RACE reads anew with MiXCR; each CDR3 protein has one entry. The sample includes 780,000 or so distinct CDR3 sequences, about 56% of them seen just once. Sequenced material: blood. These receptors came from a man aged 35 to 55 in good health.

This chain's CDR3 is CSVEREHGANYGYTF. The CDR3, as DNA: TGCAGCGTTGAAAGGGAGCACGGAGCTAACTATGGCTACACCTTC. The chain recombines TRBV29-1 with TRBJ1-2, with D uncertain. The CDR3 is made up of 15 amino acids. V lost 2 bases and J lost 0, with 13 bases in between. CDR1 and CDR2 from the germline V gene are SQVTM and ANQGSEA. Full variable domain (outside the CDR3, taken from reference TRBV29-1 and TRBJ1-2): SAVISQKPSRDICQRGTSLTIQCQVDSQVTMMFWYRQQPGQSLTLIATANQGSEATYESGFVIDKFPISRPNLTFSTLTVSNMSPEDSSIYLCSVEREHGANYGYTFGSGTRLTVV.

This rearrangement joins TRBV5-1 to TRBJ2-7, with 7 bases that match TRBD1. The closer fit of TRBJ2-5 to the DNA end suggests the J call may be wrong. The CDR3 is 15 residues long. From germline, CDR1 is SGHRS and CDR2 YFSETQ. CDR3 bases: TGCGCCAGCAGCTTGGACGGGACAGCCCAAGAGACCCAGTACTTC. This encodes CASSLDGTAQETQYF.

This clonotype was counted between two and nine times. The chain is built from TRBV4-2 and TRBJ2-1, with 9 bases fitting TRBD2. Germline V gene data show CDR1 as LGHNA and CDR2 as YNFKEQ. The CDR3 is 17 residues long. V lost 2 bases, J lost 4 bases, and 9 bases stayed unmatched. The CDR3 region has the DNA TGTGCCAGCAGCCAACGCCATAGCGGGAGTTCATACAATGAGCAGTTCTTC. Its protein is CASSQRHSGSSYNEQFF.

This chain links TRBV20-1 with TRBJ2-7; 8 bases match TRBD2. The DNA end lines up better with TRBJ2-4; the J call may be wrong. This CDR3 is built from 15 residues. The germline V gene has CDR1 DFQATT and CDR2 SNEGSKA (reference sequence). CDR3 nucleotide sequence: TGCAGTGCTAGAGATCTGGCGGGGGGCGCGGACATTCAGTACTTC. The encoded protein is CSARDLAGGADIQYF.

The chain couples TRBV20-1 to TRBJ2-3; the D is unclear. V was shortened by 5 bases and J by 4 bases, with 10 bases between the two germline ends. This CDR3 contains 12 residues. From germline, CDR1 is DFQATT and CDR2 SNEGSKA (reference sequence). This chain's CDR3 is CSAWPGSDTQYF. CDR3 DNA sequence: TGCAGTGCTTGGCCCGGATCAGATACGCAGTATTTT.

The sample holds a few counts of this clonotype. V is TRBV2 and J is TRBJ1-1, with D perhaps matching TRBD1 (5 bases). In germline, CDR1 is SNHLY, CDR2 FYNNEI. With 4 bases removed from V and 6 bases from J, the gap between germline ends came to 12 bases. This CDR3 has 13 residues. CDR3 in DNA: TGTGCCAGCAGTGTAACGCAGGGTTCTGAAGCTTTCTTT. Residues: CASSVTQGSEAFF.

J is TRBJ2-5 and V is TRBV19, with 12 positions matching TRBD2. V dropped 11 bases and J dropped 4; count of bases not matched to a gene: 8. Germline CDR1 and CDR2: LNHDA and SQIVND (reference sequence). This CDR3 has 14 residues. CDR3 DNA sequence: TGTGCCGGTAAGCCGGGACTAGCGGGAGAGACCCAGTACTTC. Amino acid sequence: CAGKPGLAGETQYF. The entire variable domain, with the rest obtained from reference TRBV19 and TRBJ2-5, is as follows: DGGITQSPKYLFRKEGQNVTLSCEQNLNHDAMYWYRQDPGQGLRLIYYSQIVNDFQKGDIAEGYSVSREKKESFPLTVTSAQKNPTAFYLCAGKPGLAGETQYFGPGTRLLVL.

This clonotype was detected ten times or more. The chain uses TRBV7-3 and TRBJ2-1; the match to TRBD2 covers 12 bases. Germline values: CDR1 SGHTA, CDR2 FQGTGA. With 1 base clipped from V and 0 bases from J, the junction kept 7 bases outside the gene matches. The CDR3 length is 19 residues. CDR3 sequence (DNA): TGTGCCAGCAGCTTAAGGGCTAGCGGGGGGGTAAGCTCCTACAATGAGCAGTTCTTC. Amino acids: CASSLRASGGVSSYNEQFF. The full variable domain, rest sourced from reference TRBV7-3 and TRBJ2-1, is GAGVSQTPSNKVTEKGKYVELRCDPISGHTALYWYRQSLGQGPEFLIYFQGTGAADDSGLPNDRFFAVRPEGSVSTLKIQRTERGDSAVYLCASSLRASGGVSSYNEQFFGPGTRLTVL.

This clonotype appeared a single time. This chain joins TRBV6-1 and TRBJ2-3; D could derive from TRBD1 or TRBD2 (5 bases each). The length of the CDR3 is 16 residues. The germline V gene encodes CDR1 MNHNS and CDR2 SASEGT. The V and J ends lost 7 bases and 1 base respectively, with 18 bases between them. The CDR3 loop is CASNPGRGSGTDTQYF. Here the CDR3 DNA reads TGTGCCAGCAACCCGGGACGGGGAAGCGGCACAGATACGCAGTATTTT.

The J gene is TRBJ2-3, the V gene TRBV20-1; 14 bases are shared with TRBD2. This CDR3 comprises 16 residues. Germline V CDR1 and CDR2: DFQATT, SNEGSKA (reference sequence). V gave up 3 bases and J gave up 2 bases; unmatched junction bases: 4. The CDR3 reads CSARRLAGGFTDTQYF. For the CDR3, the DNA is TGCAGTGCTAGGAGACTAGCGGGAGGGTTCACAGATACGCAGTATTTT.

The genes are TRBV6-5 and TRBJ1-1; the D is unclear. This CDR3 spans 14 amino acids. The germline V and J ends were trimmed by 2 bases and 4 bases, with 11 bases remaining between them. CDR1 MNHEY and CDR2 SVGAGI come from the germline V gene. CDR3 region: CASSYAGKTTEAFF. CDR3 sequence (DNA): TGTGCCAGCAGTTACGCGGGAAAGACCACTGAAGCTTTCTTT.

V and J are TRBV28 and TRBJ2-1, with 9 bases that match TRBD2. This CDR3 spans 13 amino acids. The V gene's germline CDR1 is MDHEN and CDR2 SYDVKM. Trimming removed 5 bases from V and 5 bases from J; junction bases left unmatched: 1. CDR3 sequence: CASSASGNNEQFF. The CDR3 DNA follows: TGTGCCAGCAGTGCTAGCGGGAACAATGAGCAGTTCTTC.

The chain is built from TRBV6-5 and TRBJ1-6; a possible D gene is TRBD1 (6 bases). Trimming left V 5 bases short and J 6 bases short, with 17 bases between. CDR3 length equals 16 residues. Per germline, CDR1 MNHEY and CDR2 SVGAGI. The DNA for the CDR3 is TGTGCCAGCAGTCCAACTGCCGGGACACCTAATTCACCCCTCCACTTT. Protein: CASSPTAGTPNSPLHF.

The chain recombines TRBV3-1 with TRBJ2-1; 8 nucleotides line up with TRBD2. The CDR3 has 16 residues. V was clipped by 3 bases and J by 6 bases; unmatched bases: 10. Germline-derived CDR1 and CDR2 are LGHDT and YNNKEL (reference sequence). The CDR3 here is CASSQYFTGGLNEQFF. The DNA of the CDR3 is TGTGCCAGCAGCCAGTATTTTACGGGAGGGCTCAATGAGCAGTTCTTC.

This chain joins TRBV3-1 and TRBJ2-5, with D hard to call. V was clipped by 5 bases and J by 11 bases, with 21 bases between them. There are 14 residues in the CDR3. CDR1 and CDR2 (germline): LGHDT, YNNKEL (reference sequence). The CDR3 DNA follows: TGTGCCAGCAGCGCAGACCCTCAATCCTACGGGCAGTACTTC. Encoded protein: CASSADPQSYGQYF.

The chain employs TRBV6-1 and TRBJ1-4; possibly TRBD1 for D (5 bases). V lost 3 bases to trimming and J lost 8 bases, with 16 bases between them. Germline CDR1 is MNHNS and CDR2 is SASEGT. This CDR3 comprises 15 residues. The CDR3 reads CASSEGTLSDEKLFF. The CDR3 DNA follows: TGTGCCAGCAGTGAGGGGACCCTCTCGGACGAAAAACTGTTTTTT.

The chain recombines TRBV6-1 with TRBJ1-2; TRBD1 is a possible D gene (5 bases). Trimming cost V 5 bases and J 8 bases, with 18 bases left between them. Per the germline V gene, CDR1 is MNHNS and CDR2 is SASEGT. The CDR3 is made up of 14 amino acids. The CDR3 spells CASSTRGNFEGYTF. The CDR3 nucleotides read TGTGCCAGCAGTACTCGGGGGAACTTTGAAGGCTACACCTTC.

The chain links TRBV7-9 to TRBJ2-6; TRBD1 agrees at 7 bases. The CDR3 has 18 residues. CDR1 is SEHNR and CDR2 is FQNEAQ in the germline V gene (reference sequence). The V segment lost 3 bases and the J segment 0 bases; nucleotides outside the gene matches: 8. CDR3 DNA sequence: TGTGCCAGCAGCTTTTTAGCAGGGGGATACTCTGGGGCCAACGTCCTGACTTTC. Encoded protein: CASSFLAGGYSGANVLTF.

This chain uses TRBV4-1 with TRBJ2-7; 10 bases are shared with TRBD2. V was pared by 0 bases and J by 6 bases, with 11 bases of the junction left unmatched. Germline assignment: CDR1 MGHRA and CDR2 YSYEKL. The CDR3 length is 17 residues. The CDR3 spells CASSQDRISGRRGEQYF. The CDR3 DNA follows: TGCGCCAGCAGCCAAGATAGGATTAGCGGGAGGAGGGGCGAGCAGTACTTC.

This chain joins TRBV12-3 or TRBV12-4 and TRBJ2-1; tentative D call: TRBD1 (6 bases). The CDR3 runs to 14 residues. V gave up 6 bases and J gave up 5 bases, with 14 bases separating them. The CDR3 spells CASSLQGRHNEQFF. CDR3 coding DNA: TGTGCCAGCAGCCTACAGGGTCGGCACAATGAGCAGTTCTTC.

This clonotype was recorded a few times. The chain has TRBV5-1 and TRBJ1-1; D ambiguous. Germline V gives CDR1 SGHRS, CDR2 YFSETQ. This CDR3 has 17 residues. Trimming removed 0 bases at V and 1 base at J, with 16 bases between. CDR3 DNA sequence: TGCGCCAGCAGCTTGGGGACGGCAGCGGCATGGAACACTGAAGCTTTCTTT. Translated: CASSLGTAAAWNTEAFF. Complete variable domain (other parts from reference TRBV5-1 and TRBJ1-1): KAGVTQTPRYLIKTRGQQVTLSCSPISGHRSVSWYQQTPGQGLQFLFEYFSETQRNKGNFPGRFSGRQFSNSRSEMNVSTLELGDSALYLCASSLGTAAAWNTEAFFGQGTRLTVV.

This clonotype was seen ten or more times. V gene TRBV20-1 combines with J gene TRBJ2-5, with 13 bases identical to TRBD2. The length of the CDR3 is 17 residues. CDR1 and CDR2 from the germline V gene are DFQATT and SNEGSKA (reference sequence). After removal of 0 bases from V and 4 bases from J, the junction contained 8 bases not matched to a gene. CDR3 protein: CSARDWVLAGGPETQYF. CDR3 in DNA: TGCAGTGCTAGAGATTGGGTACTAGCGGGGGGGCCAGAGACCCAGTACTTC.

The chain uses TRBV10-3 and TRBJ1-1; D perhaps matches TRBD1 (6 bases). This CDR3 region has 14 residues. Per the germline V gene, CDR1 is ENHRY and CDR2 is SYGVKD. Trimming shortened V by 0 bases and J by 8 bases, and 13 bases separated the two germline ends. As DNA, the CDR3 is TGTGCCATCAGTGAGTCGGAAAAGGGGGAAGAAGCTTTCTTT. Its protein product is CAISESEKGEEAFF.

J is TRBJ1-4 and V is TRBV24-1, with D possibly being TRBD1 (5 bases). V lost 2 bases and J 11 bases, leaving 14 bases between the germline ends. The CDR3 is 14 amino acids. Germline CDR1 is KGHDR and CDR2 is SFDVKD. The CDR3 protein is CATSDSGALGKLFF. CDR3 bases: TGTGCCACCAGTGATTCCGGGGCCCTCGGGAAACTGTTTTTT.

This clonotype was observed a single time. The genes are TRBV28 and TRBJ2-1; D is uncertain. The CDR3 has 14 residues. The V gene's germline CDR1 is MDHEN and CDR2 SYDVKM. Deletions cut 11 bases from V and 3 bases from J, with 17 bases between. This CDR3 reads CACRAPKIYNEQFF. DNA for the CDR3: TGTGCCTGCCGGGCGCCGAAAATCTACAATGAGCAGTTCTTC.

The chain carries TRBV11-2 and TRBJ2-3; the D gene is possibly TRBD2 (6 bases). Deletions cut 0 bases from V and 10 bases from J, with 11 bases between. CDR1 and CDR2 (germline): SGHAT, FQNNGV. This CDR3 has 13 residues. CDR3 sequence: CASSLEGGSAQYF. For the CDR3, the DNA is TGTGCCAGCAGCTTAGAGGGAGGTTCCGCGCAGTATTTT.

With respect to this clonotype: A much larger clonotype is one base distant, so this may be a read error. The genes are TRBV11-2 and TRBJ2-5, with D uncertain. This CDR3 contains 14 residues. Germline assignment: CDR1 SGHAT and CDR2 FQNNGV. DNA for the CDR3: TGTGCCGGCAGCTCCCCCGCGATGCGAGAGACCCAGTACTTC. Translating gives CAGSSPAMRETQYF.

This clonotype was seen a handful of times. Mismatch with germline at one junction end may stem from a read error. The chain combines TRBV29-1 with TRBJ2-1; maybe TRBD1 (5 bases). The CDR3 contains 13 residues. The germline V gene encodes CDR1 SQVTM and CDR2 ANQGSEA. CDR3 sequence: CSGEVQGKGEQFF. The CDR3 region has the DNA TGCAGCGGTGAAGTCCAGGGAAAAGGGGAGCAGTTCTTC.

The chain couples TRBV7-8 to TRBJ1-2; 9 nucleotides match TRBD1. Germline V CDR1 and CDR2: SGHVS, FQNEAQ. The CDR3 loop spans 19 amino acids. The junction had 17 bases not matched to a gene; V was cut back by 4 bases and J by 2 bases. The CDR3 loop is CASSSKAQNDRGKNYGYTF. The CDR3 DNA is TGTGCCAGCAGCTCCAAGGCCCAAAACGACAGGGGGAAGAACTATGGCTACACCTTC.

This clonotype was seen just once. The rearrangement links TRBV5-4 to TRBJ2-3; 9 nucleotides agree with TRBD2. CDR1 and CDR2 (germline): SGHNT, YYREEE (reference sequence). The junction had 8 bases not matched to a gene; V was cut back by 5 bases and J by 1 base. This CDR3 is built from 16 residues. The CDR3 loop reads CASSRGRTSGTDTQYF. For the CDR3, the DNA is TGTGCCAGCAGTCGGGGCCGGACTAGCGGCACAGATACGCAGTATTTT.